The present T cell receptor (beta chain) was sequenced within a study of T cells after yellow fever vaccination. Study conclusions and caveats: Faster peaking, at day 5 versus 15, marked a secondary response that was weaker. Post-booster samples contained most primary-vaccination clones (around 95% CD4, 88% CD8).

This clonotype has at least ten counts. UMIs were added to TCR cDNA along with a universal primer site when it was made by 5'RACE template switching. In TCRdb, the 5' RACE reads were re-called with MiXCR into one record per CDR3 protein. The top ten clones hold 15% of a sample with 40,000 or so distinct CDR3 sequences, 6.8% of them seen once. The CDR3 is 12 amino acids. Germline CDR1 SGHRS, CDR2 YFSETQ. Trimming took off 3 bases at V and 9 bases at J, with 10 bases between the two ends. The receptor's source is a man younger than 40 who received the YFV17D yellow fever vaccine. This rearrangement joins TRBV5-1 to TRBJ2-1, with D possibly matching TRBD1 (5 bases). Material: CD8+ T cells not binding an NS4B(214-222) dextramer, sorted from PBMCs, obtained 45 days after the yellow fever booster vaccination. This chain's CDR3 is CASSSDSPEQFF. In DNA form, the CDR3 reads TGCGCCAGCAGCTCCGACAGTCCTGAGCAGTTCTTC.